These 26 T cell receptor beta chains were all obtained from the same sample, sequenced in a study of vaccination and CD4 T cells after COVID-19. Treatment of the sample: roughly nine-day PBMC culture with coronavirus spike peptide pools or control peptides (ViraFEST assay). These receptors have no identified antigens. The Oncomine TCR Beta short-read assay was what sequenced the DNA obtained from cultured CD4+ T cells. MiXCR was run by TCRdb on the PCR reads, yielding one entry per CDR3 protein. This sample has roughly 15,000 distinct CDR3 sequences, with 45% to 55% found just once. Sequencing was done on a sample of CD4+ T cells from blood, cultured in vitro. The source is a human donor who had recovered from COVID-19.

In its sample, this clonotype was seen a few times. This chain uses TRBV7-2 with TRBJ2-1, with D perhaps being TRBD1 or TRBD2 (5 bases each). Trimming shortened V by 11 bases and J by 5 bases, and 19 bases separated the two germline ends. This CDR3 is built from 14 residues. From germline, CDR1 is SGHTA and CDR2 FQGNSA. CDR3 loop: CAVKRGRQDNEQFF. For the CDR3, the DNA is TGTGCCGTCAAGAGGGGTCGGCAGGACAATGAGCAGTTCTTC.

The J gene is TRBJ1-5, the V gene TRBV4-3; D is ambiguous. The CDR3 sequence is 15 residues long. Deletions cut 0 bases from V and 4 bases from J, with 10 bases between. From germline, CDR1 is LGHNA and CDR2 YSLEER. The CDR3 nucleotides read TGCGCCAGCAGCCAAGATAACAGATATAATCAGCCCCAGCATTTT. This gives the protein CASSQDNRYNQPQHF.

The chain joins TRBV6-4 to TRBJ2-2; D not resolved. The CDR3 is 13 amino acids. The V end lost 0 bases, the J end lost 3 bases, and 2 bases lay between the germline ends. The V gene's germline CDR1 is MRHNA and CDR2 SNTAGT. The CDR3 protein is CASSDSDTGELFF. In DNA form, the CDR3 reads TGTGCCAGCAGTGACTCGGACACCGGGGAGCTGTTTTTT.

V is TRBV21-1 and J is TRBJ1-5. TRBV21-1 is reported as a pseudogene. The CDR3 is made up of 10 amino acids. CDR3 sequence (DNA): TGTGCCAGCAGCAAAGGCCCCCAGCATTTT. Translation: CASSKGPQHF.

The chain is built from TRBV11-2 and TRBJ2-5; 7 nucleotides align to TRBD1. The germline V gene encodes CDR1 SGHAT and CDR2 FQNNGV. The CDR3 is made up of 12 amino acids. Trimming at V came to 5 bases and at J to 5 bases, leaving 2 bases not matched to a gene. CDR3 in amino acids: CASSRQGETQYF. The CDR3 DNA is TGTGCCAGCAGCCGACAGGGTGAGACCCAGTACTTC.

The chain couples TRBV12-3 or TRBV12-4 to TRBJ1-1, with unresolved D. V gave up 5 bases and J gave up 11 bases, with 18 bases separating them. The length of the CDR3 is 13 residues. CDR3 amino acids: CASSPRPPPLAFF. The CDR3 DNA follows: TGTGCCAGCAGTCCGAGACCCCCTCCCTTGGCTTTCTTT.

The chain couples TRBV29-1 to TRBJ2-5; 14 bases are a match to TRBD2. Germline loops: CDR1 SQVTM, CDR2 ANQGSEA. J was trimmed by 4 bases and V by 6 bases; bases with no gene match: 10. The CDR3 sequence is 16 residues long. CDR3 residues: CSVAGTSGSGGETQYF. CDR3 bases: TGCAGCGTCGCCGGGACTAGCGGGAGTGGGGGAGAGACCCAGTACTTC.

V is TRBV19 and J is TRBJ2-2; TRBD1 or TRBD2 may be the D gene (5 bases each). CDR1 and CDR2 (germline): LNHDA, SQIVND (reference sequence). V was clipped by 5 bases and J by 2 bases, with 15 bases between them. This CDR3 spans 16 amino acids. The CDR3 loop is CASSFLGTANTGELFF. DNA for the CDR3: TGTGCCAGTAGTTTCCTCGGGACGGCCAACACCGGGGAGCTGTTTTTT.

This chain links TRBV7-2 with TRBJ2-3; 10 bases line up with TRBD2. J gave up 7 bases and V 1 base, and 11 bases lay outside the gene matches. Germline CDR1 reads SGHTA; CDR2 reads FQGNSA. The CDR3 is 17 residues long. CDR3 in DNA: TGTGCCAGCAGCTTAGTCGGAGCTAGCGGGGGCACTAATACGCAGTATTTT. Its protein is CASSLVGASGGTNTQYF.

The V gene is TRBV20-1, the J gene TRBJ2-2; 11 nucleotides align to TRBD2. Germline V gene lookup returns CDR1 DFQATT and CDR2 SNEGSKA (reference sequence). V lost 2 bases to trimming and J lost 5 bases; unmatched junction nucleotides: 4. There are 15 residues in the CDR3. This CDR3 reads CSARRGLAETGELFF. Here the CDR3 DNA reads TGCAGTGCTAGACGGGGACTAGCGGAAACCGGGGAGCTGTTTTTT.

J is TRBJ1-1 and V is TRBV10-3; 7 bases match TRBD1. V gave up 5 bases and J gave up 0 bases; unmatched junction bases: 9. The CDR3 has 16 amino acids. Germline-derived CDR1 and CDR2 are ENHRY and SYGVKD. This chain's CDR3 is CAISPKLTGLNTEAFF. The CDR3 DNA reads TGTGCCATCAGTCCCAAACTGACAGGGTTGAACACTGAAGCTTTCTTT.

The chain combines TRBV24-1 with TRBJ2-7; D is uncertain. The CDR3 covers 14 residues. Trimming took off 8 bases at V and 1 base at J, with 14 bases between the two ends. Germline loops: CDR1 KGHDR, CDR2 SFDVKD. The DNA of the CDR3 is TGTGCCACCATCCTATCGACTTGTTCCTACGAGCAGTACTTC. It yields the protein CATILSTCSYEQYF.

This chain connects TRBV5-1 to TRBJ2-1; possibly TRBD1 for D (7 bases). V gave up 2 bases and J gave up 6 bases, with 12 bases separating them. Germline assignment: CDR1 SGHRS and CDR2 YFSETQ. This CDR3 region has 14 residues. CDR3 region: CASSLFQGGNEQFF. CDR3 in DNA: TGCGCCAGCAGCTTATTTCAGGGGGGCAATGAGCAGTTCTTC.

This chain joins TRBV5-1 and TRBJ2-5; possibly TRBD1 or TRBD2 for D (5 bases each). The CDR3 totals 16 residues. V was cut by 4 bases and J by 2 bases, with 18 bases left in between. Germline CDR1 SGHRS, CDR2 YFSETQ. The CDR3 DNA reads TGCGCCAGCAGCAAAATGACCGGGACGCTGCAAGAGACCCAGTACTTC. This codes for CASSKMTGTLQETQYF. Supplemented by reference TRBV5-1 and TRBJ2-5, the full variable domain reads KAGVTQTPRYLIKTRGQQVTLSCSPISGHRSVSWYQQTPGQGLQFLFEYFSETQRNKGNFPGRFSGRQFSNSRSEMNVSTLELGDSALYLCASSKMTGTLQETQYFGPGTRLLVL.

The chain has TRBV29-1 and TRBJ2-2; TRBD2 aligns across 12 bases. Per germline, CDR1 SQVTM and CDR2 ANQGSEA. The CDR3 is 16 amino acids. J lost 7 bases, V lost 4 bases, and 10 bases had no gene match. CDR3 loop: CSVVGGLAGSGGELFF. CDR3 coding DNA: TGCAGCGTTGTAGGAGGACTAGCGGGATCGGGCGGGGAGCTGTTTTTT.

Within the sample, this clonotype is large. The chain joins TRBV12-3 or TRBV12-4 to TRBJ1-1; no definite D call. Trimming took off 6 bases at V and 11 bases at J, with 19 bases between the two ends. The CDR3 extends over 13 amino acids. CDR3 DNA: TGTGCCAGCAGCTTCCTACAAGGAGGGAGGGCTTTCTTT. Amino acids: CASSFLQGGRAFF.

This clonotype was observed a few times. The chain couples TRBV27 to TRBJ2-2; D is undetermined. Trimming took 7 bases from V and 5 from J, leaving 11 bases between them. This CDR3 is 13 amino acids long. Germline V gene data show CDR1 as MNHEY and CDR2 as SMNVEV (reference sequence). CDR3 sequence reads: CASTQQGTGELFF. The CDR3 region has the DNA TGTGCCAGCACCCAACAAGGGACCGGGGAGCTGTTTTTT.

The chain joins TRBV15 to TRBJ2-1; 9 nucleotides line up with TRBD2. CDR1 LNHNV and CDR2 YYDKDF come from the germline V gene (reference sequence). The CDR3 has 14 residues. The ends lost 4 bases at V and 12 bases at J; junction bases unmatched: 10. CDR3 DNA sequence: TGTGCCACCAGCATAGGACTAGCGCCTAGCGGGCAGTTCTTC. Protein sequence: CATSIGLAPSGQFF. The entire variable domain, with the rest obtained from reference TRBV15 and TRBJ2-1, is as follows: DAMVIQNPRYQVTQFGKPVTLSCSQTLNHNVMYWYQQKSSQAPKLLFHYYDKDFNNEADTPDNFQSRRPNTSFCFLDIRSPGLGDTAMYLCATSIGLAPSGQFFGPGTRLTVL.

This clonotype appeared a single time. The rearrangement uses TRBV20-1 and TRBJ2-2, with TRBD1 identical over 9 bases. J was trimmed by 1 base and V by 3 bases; bases with no gene match: 0. The CDR3 has 14 amino acids. Looked up from germline, CDR1 is DFQATT and CDR2 is SNEGSKA (reference sequence). The DNA for the CDR3 is TGCAGTGCTAGGGACAGGGGGAACACCGGGGAGCTGTTTTTT. Protein product: CSARDRGNTGELFF.

The chain is built from TRBV28 and TRBJ2-1, with 12 positions matching TRBD2. J gave up 7 bases and V 5 bases, and 9 bases lay outside the gene matches. Germline-derived CDR1 and CDR2 are MDHEN and SYDVKM. This CDR3 spans 16 amino acids. CDR3 bases: TGTGCCAGCAGTCGACGACTAGCGGGAGCCCCTAATGAGCAGTTCTTC. Its translation: CASSRRLAGAPNEQFF. Complete variable domain (other parts from reference TRBV28 and TRBJ2-1): DVKVTQSSRYLVKRTGEKVFLECVQDMDHENMFWYRQDPGLGLRLIYFSYDVKMKEKGDIPEGYSVSREKKERFSLILESASTNQTSMYLCASSRRLAGAPNEQFFGPGTRLTVL.

This clonotype showed up just a few times. The chain recombines TRBV12-3 or TRBV12-4 with TRBJ1-1; D is possibly TRBD1 (6 bases). Deletions cut 6 bases from V and 0 bases from J, with 17 bases between. The CDR3 extends over 16 amino acids. CDR3 nucleotides: TGTGCCAGCAGGGGGGGGCAGGGCTTTATGAACACTGAAGCTTTCTTT. It translates to CASRGGQGFMNTEAFF.

This clonotype has more than one count but fewer than ten. V is TRBV10-1 and J is TRBJ1-2, with D perhaps TRBD1 (5 bases). This CDR3 region has 13 residues. V was pared by 3 bases and J by 4 bases, with 9 bases between. CDR1 and CDR2 from the germline V gene are WNHNN and SYGVQD (reference sequence). The chain's CDR3 is CASSDGDGYGYTF. The DNA for the CDR3 is TGCGCCAGCAGTGACGGGGACGGCTATGGCTACACCTTC.

The chain carries TRBV27 and TRBJ1-1; D perhaps matches TRBD1 (6 bases). The ends were cut back, 1 base at V and 2 bases at J, with 14 bases in the middle. Looked up from germline, CDR1 is MNHEY and CDR2 is SMNVEV (reference sequence). This CDR3 is 16 amino acids long. Here the CDR3 DNA reads TGTGCCAGCAGTTTATATTCCCGGGACACTAACACTGAAGCTTTCTTT. Translating gives CASSLYSRDTNTEAFF.

The sample holds one count of this clonotype. This rearrangement joins TRBV29-1 to TRBJ1-1; D uncertain. Germline values: CDR1 SQVTM, CDR2 ANQGSEA. This CDR3 comprises 10 residues. The ends were cut back, 4 bases at V and 7 bases at J, with 7 bases in the middle. The CDR3 coding sequence is TGCAGCGTTGGGTCGGGTGAAGCTTTCTTT. Translation: CSVGSGEAFF. The whole variable domain, filled in from reference TRBV29-1 and TRBJ1-1, reads SAVISQKPSRDICQRGTSLTIQCQVDSQVTMMFWYRQQPGQSLTLIATANQGSEATYESGFVIDKFPISRPNLTFSTLTVSNMSPEDSSIYLCSVGSGEAFFGQGTRLTVV.

The gene calls are TRBV6-2 or TRBV6-3 and TRBJ2-5; 8 bases map to TRBD2. CDR1 MNHEY and CDR2 SVGEGT come from the germline V gene. With V trimmed by 1 base and J by 4 bases, 5 bases remained unmatched. CDR3 length: 15 amino acids. The CDR3 loop reads CASSYWTSLGETQYF. DNA for the CDR3: TGTGCCAGCAGTTACTGGACTAGCCTGGGAGAGACCCAGTACTTC.

This clonotype was found a few times. The CDR3 sequence: CATSRDGGLNTEAFF. The CDR3, as DNA: TGTGCCACCAGCAGAGACGGCGGTCTGAACACTGAAGCTTTCTTT. The chain combines TRBV15 with TRBJ1-1; no firm D call. The germline V and J ends were trimmed by 0 bases and 0 bases, with 8 bases remaining between them. CDR3 length: 15 residues. The germline gives CDR1 LNHNV, CDR2 YYDKDF (reference sequence).